This T cell receptor beta chain appears in the sequencing data of a study of T-cell memory formation after mild COVID-19. MiXCR, applied by TCRdb to the 5' RACE reads, yields one record per CDR3 protein. Seen here are 350,000 to 500,000 distinct CDR3 sequences, more than 20% observed once, and the top ten hold around 12%. Germline CDR1 is SGDLS and CDR2 is YYNGEE. Trimming took off 3 bases at V and 1 base at J, with 10 bases between the two ends. There are 14 residues in the CDR3. Sequencing was performed on PBMCs or a T cell subset sorted from them (not recorded which). The V gene is TRBV9, the J gene TRBJ2-5, with D possibly being TRBD2 (5 bases). This TCR came from an adult woman who had mild COVID-19 (a few samples of this study predate the infection). Cell type and time point are not known. DNA of the CDR3: TGTGCCAGCAGCGAGATCGGACTCCAAGAGACCCAGTACTTC. Translated, it gives CASSEIGLQETQYF. Full variable domain (outside the CDR3, taken from reference TRBV9 and TRBJ2-5): DSGVTQTPKHLITATGQRVTLRCSPRSGDLSVYWYQQSLDQGLQFLIQYYNGEERAKGNILERFSAQQFPDLHSELNLSSLELGDSALYFCASSEIGLQETQYFGPGTRLLVL.